This TCR beta chain originates from a study of PD-1 blockade in classical Hodgkin lymphoma. Whole-study context: Administration of nivolumab to patients was at 3 mg/kg intravenously every 2 weeks.

Some clones are missing from TCRdb's copy, which holds only in-frame ones; the method was immunoSEQ multiplex PCR. The sample contains over 35,000 clones, 75% to 85% of which appear only once. With no exception, relapse followed autologous stem cell transplantation in all patients, and brentuximab vedotin exposure varied. Complete response, partial response or progressive disease was each patient's best response. In the case of this clone: Antigen specificity is unknown.

Study outcomes and limitations: While CD8+ TCR diversity did not rise significantly by C4D1, CD4+ TCR diversity did. Newly diagnosed patients and complete responders had comparable diversity at baseline.

This CDR3 region has 18 residues. Germline V gene data show CDR1 as SGHTS and CDR2 as YDEGEE. V trimming: 3 bases; J trimming: 2 bases; junction bases outside the gene matches: 8. The sequenced sample was peripheral blood mononuclear cells (PBMCs), obtained at baseline. The clonotype comes from a human donor with classical Hodgkin lymphoma. This rearrangement joins TRBV5-8 to TRBJ2-6; 10 bases map to TRBD1. The CDR3 spells CASSSGQGVFAGANVLTF. CDR3 sequence (DNA): TGTGCCAGCAGCTCTGGACAGGGGGTGTTCGCTGGGGCCAACGTCCTGACTTTC.